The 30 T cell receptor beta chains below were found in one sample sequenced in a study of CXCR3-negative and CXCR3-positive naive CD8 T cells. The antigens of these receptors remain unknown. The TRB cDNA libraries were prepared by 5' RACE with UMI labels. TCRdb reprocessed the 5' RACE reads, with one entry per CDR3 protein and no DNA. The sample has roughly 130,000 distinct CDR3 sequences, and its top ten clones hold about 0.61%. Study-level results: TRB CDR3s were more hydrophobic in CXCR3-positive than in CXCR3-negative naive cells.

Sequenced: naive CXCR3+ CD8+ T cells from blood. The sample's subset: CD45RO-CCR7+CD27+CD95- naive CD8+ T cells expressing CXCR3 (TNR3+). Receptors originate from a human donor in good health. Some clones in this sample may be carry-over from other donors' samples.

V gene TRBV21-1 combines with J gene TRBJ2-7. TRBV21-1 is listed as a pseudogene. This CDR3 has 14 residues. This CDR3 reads CASSISCTNYEQYF.

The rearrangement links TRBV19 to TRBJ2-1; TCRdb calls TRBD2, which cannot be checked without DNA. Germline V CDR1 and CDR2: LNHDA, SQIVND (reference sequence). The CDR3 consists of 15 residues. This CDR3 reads CASSLTSGPYNEQFF.

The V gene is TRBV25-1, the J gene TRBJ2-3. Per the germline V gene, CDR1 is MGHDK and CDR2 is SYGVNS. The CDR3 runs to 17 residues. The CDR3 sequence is CASSEWSSRPSTDTQYF.

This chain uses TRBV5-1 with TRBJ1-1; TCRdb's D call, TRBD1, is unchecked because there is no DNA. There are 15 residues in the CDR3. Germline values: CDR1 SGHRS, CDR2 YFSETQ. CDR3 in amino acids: CASSFLTGKDTEAFF.

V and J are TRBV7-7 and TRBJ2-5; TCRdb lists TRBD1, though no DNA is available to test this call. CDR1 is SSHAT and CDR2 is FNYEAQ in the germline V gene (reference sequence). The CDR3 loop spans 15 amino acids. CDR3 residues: CASSWRVGGGETQYF.

CDR3 amino acids: CSVVGHHTEAFF. The chain joins TRBV29-1 to TRBJ1-1. CDR1 and CDR2 from the germline V gene are SQVTM and ANQGSEA. The CDR3 sequence is 12 residues long.

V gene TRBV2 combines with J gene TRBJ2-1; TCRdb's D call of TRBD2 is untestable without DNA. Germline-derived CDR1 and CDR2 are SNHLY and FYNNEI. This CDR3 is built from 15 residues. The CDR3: CASSVLAGGPGEQFF.

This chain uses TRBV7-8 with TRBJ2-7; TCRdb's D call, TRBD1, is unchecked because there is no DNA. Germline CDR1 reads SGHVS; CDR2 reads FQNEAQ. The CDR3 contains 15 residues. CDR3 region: CASSPPAGTTYEQYF.

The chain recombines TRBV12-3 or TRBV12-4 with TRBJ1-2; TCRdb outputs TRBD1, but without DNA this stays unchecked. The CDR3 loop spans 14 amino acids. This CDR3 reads CASRPLPGGHGYTF.

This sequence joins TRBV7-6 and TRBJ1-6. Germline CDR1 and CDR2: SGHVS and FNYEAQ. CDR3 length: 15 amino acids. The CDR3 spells CASSLDTFGNSPLHF.

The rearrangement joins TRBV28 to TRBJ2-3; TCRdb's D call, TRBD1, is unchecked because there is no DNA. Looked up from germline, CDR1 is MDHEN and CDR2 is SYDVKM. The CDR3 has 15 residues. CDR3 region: CASTWGTGRTDTQYF.

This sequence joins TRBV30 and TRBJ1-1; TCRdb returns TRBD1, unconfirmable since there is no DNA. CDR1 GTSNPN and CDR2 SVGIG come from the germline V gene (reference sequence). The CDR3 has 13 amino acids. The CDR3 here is CAWSVAGSGEAFF.

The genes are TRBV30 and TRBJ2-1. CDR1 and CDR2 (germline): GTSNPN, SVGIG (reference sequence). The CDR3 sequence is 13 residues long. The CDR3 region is CAWKTLRPTGQFF.

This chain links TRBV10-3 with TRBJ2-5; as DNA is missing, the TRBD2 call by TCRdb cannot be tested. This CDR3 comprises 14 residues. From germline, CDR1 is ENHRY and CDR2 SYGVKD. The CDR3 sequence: CAVSSGLAQETQYF.

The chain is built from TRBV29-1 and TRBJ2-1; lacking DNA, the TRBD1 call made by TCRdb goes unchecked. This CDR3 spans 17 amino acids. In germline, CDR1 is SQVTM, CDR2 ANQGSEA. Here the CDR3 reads CSAIEQGDLLRYNEQFF.

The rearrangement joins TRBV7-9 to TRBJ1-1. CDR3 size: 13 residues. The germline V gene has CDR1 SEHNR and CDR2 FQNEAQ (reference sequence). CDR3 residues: CASSLDEYTEAFF.

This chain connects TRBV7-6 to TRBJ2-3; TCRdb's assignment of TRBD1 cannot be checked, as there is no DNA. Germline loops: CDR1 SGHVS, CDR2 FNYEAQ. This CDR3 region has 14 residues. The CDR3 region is CASSFMGETDTQYF. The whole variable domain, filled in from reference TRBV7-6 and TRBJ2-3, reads GAGVSQSPRYKVTKRGQDVALRCDPISGHVSLYWYRQALGQGPEFLTYFNYEAQQDKSGLPNDRFSAERPEGSISTLTIQRTEQRDSAMYRCASSFMGETDTQYFGPGTRLTVL.

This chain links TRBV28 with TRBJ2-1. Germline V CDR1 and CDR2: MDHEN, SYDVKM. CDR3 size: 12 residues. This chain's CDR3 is CASSLDAYEQFF.

The CDR3 loop is CASSYPGTSGTSTDTQYF. The rearrangement links TRBV6-5 to TRBJ2-3; TCRdb calls TRBD2, which cannot be checked without DNA. The CDR3 is 18 amino acids. The germline gives CDR1 MNHEY, CDR2 SVGAGI.

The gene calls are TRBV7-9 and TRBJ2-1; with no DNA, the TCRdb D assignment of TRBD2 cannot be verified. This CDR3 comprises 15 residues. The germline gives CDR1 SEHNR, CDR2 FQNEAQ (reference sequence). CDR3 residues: CASSFPSVTYNEQFF.

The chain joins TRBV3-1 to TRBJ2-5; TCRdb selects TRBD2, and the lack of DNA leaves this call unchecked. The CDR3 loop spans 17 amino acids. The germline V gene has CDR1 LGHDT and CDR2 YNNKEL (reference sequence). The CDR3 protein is CASSNGLAGGNQETQYF.

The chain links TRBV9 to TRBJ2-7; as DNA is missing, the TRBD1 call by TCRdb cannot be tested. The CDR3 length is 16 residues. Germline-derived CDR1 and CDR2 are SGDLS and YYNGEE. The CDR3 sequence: CASSPTPGPTLYEQYF. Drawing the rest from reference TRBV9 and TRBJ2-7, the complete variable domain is DSGVTQTPKHLITATGQRVTLRCSPRSGDLSVYWYQQSLDQGLQFLIQYYNGEERAKGNILERFSAQQFPDLHSELNLSSLELGDSALYFCASSPTPGPTLYEQYFGPGTRLTVT.

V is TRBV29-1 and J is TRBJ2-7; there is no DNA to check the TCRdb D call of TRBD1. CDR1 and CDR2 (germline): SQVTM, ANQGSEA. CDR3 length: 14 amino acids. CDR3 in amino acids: CSVSGTGISYEQYF.

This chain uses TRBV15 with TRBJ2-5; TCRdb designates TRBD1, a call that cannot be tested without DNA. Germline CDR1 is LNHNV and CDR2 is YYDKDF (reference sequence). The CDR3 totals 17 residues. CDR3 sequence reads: CATSRDGSGAGIETQYF. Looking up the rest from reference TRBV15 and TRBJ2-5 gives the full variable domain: DAMVIQNPRYQVTQFGKPVTLSCSQTLNHNVMYWYQQKSSQAPKLLFHYYDKDFNNEADTPDNFQSRRPNTSFCFLDIRSPGLGDTAMYLCATSRDGSGAGIETQYFGPGTRLLVL.

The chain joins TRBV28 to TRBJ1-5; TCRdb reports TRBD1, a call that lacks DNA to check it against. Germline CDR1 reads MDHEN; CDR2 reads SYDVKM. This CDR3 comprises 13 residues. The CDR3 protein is CASSPQGFQPQHF.

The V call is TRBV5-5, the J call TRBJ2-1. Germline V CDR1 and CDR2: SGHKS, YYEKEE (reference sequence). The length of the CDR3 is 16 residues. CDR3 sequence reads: CASSLYAPPSGNEQFF.

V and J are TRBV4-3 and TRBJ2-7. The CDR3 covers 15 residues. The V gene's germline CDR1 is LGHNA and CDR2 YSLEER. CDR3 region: CASSQDFPDSYEQYF.

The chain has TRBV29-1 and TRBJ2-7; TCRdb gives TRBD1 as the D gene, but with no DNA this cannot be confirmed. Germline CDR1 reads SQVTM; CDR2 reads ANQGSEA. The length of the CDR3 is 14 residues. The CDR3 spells CSVELTDRDYEQYF.

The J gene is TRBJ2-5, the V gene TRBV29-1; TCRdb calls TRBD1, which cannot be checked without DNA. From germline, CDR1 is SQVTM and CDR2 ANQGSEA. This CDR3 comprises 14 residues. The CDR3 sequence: CSVGGTGVQETQYF.

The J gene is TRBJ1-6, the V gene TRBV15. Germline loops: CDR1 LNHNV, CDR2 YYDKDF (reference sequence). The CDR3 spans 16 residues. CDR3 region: CATSRDRGAHNSPLHF.